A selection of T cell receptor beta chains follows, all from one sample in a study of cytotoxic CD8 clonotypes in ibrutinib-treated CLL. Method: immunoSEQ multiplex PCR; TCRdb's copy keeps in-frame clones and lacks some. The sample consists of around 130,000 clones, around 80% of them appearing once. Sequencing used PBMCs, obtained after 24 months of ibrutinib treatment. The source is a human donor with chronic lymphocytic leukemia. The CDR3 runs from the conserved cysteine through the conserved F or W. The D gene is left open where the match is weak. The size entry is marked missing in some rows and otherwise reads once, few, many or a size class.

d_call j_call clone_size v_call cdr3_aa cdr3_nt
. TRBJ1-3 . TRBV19 CASSIVASASGNTIYF TGTGCCAGTAGTATAGTCGCCAGCGCCTCTGGAAACACCATATATTTT
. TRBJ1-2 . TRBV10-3 CAISEEGRYYGYTF TGTGCCATCAGTGAGGAGGGACGGTACTATGGCTACACCTTC
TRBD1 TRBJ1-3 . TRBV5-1 CASSRGDSSTNSGNTIYF TGCGCCAGCAGCAGAGGGGACAGTTCCACTAACTCTGGAAACACCATATATTTT
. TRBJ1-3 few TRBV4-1 CASSHDTGSSGNTIYF TGCGCCAGCAGCCATGATACAGGAAGCTCTGGAAACACCATATATTTT
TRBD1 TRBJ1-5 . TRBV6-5 CASSVTGAFGQPQHF TGTGCCAGCAGCGTGACAGGGGCGTTCGGTCAGCCCCAGCATTTT
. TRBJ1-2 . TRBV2 CASSVWPREGYTF TGTGCCAGCAGTGTGTGGCCCCGGGAAGGCTACACCTTC
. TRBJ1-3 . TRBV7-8 CASSLFRVAGNTIYF TGTGCCAGCAGCTTATTCCGGGTGGCTGGAAACACCATATATTTT
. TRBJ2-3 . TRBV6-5 CASSPPGSGTDTQYF TGTGCCAGCAGTCCCCCGGGAAGCGGCACAGATACGCAGTATTTT
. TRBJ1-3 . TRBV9 CASSGNTIYF TGTGCCAGCAGCGGAAACACCATATATTTT
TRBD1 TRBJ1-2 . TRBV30 CAWRPADRENGYTF TGTGCCTGGAGACCCGCGGACAGGGAGAATGGCTACACCTTC
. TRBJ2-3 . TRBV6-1 CASSEAATSTDTQYF TGTGCCAGCAGTGAAGCTGCCACAAGCACAGATACGCAGTATTTT
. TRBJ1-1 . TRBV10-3 CAITPGRAGTEAFF TGTGCCATCACGCCAGGGAGGGCGGGGACTGAAGCTTTCTTT
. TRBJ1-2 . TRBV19 CASSIADSGGYGYTF TGTGCCAGTAGTATAGCCGACAGTGGAGGGTATGGCTACACCTTC
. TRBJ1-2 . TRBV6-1 CASSEATSWPTRANYGYTF TGTGCCAGCAGTGAAGCTACGAGCTGGCCAACCCGGGCTAACTATGGCTACACCTTC
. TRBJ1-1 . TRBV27 CASSRGLGTEAFF TGTGCCAGCAGTCGGGGGCTGGGGACTGAAGCTTTCTTT
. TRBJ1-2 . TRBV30 CACLDRRGDGYTF TGTGCCTGCCTGGACCGCCGAGGGGATGGCTACACCTTC
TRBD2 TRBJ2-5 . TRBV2 CATSLGLAGASRTQYF TGTGCCACCTCCCTGGGACTAGCGGGGGCCTCGAGGACCCAGTACTTC
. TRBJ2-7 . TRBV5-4 CASSSRVGGNYEQYF TGTGCCAGCAGCTCGCGCGTCGGGGGAAACTACGAGCAGTACTTC
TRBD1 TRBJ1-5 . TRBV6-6 CASSRTGLNQPQHF TGTGCCAGCAGCCGGACAGGGTTGAATCAGCCCCAGCATTTT
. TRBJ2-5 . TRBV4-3 CASSQELLGRTFQETQYF TGCGCCAGCAGCCAAGAGTTACTGGGACGGACATTCCAAGAGACCCAGTACTTC
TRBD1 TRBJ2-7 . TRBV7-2 CASSFVTGDYEQYF TGTGCCAGCAGCTTCGTAACAGGGGACTACGAGCAGTACTTC
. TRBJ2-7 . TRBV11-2 CASSSFGGGVIQHEQYF TGTGCCAGCAGCTCTTTCGGCGGTGGGGTAATTCAACACGAACAGTACTTC
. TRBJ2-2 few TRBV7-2 CASSSTGVDTGELFF TGTGCCAGCAGCTCCACCGGGGTTGACACCGGGGAGCTGTTTTTT
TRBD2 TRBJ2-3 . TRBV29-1 CSVPSSGGTYTDTQYF TGCAGCGTTCCAAGTAGCGGGGGGACCTACACAGATACGCAGTATTTT
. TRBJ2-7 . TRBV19 CASSPHRALPSYEQYF TGTGCCAGTAGCCCACACAGGGCACTCCCCTCCTACGAGCAGTACTTC
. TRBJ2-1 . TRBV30 CAWSLTGYNEQFF TGTGCCTGGAGTCTTACAGGCTACAATGAGCAGTTCTTC
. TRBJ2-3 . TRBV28 CASSYGVNPGDTQYF TGTGCCAGCAGCTACGGTGTTAACCCCGGAGATACGCAGTATTTT
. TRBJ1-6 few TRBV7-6 CASSLGGLADSPLHF TGTGCCAGCAGCTTAGGGGGCCTGGCGGATTCACCCCTCCACTTT